Presented here are 32 T cell receptor beta chains from one specimen sequenced in a study of read filtering for tumor transcriptome and immune sequencing. This library used roughly 0.4 ug RNA and molecular barcoded adaptors spanning alpha/delta and beta/gamma chains. MiXCR, run by TCRdb on the reads, gives a single entry per CDR3 protein. Of fewer than 30,000 distinct CDR3 sequences in the sample, around a fifth were seen once. The specimen was a population of CD138-negative cells sorted from bone marrow. These receptors were obtained from a donor aged 40 or over with multiple myeloma.

This clonotype is classed as medium-sized. The chain recombines TRBV2 with TRBJ2-5, with D perhaps TRBD1 (6 bases). The CDR3 loop spans 16 amino acids. Trimming shortened V by 1 base and J by 4 bases, and 16 bases separated the two germline ends. Germline CDR1 SNHLY, CDR2 FYNNEI. CDR3 sequence (DNA): TGTGCCAGCAGTGAAGAAGGGGGAAACGCCGGAGAGACCCAGTACTTC. It encodes CASSEEGGNAGETQYF.

This clonotype was seen at least ten times. The genes are TRBV6-1 and TRBJ2-1, with no clear D. Germline loops: CDR1 MNHNS, CDR2 SASEGT. The CDR3 extends over 13 amino acids. The V gene lost 3 bases and the J gene lost 3 bases, with 6 bases spanning the gap. CDR3 sequence reads: CASSDTFYNEQFF. CDR3 bases: TGTGCCAGCAGTGATACTTTCTACAATGAGCAGTTCTTC.

This clonotype was recorded many times. The V gene is TRBV5-1, the J gene TRBJ2-2; D is possibly TRBD2 (5 bases). There are 14 residues in the CDR3. Germline CDR1 SGHRS, CDR2 YFSETQ. Trimming took 3 bases from V and 5 from J, leaving 11 bases between them. The CDR3 DNA reads TGCGCCAGCAGCTGGAAGGGAGCGACCGGGGAGCTGTTTTTT. This codes for CASSWKGATGELFF.

There are a few counts of this clonotype. The J gene is TRBJ2-4, the V gene TRBV21-1; the D call TRBD2 from the table was never checked on the DNA. TRBV21-1 is a listed pseudogene. This CDR3 comprises 15 residues. The CDR3 loop reads CASIGGGATYDIQYF. CDR3 DNA sequence: TGTGCCAGCATCGGCGGGGGGGCCACCTATGACATTCAGTACTTC.

In its sample, this clonotype was seen many times. The chain joins TRBV7-2 to TRBJ2-3; D not resolved. CDR1 SGHTA and CDR2 FQGNSA come from the germline V gene. The V end was cut by 5 bases, the J end by 6 bases, with 15 bases between. This CDR3 spans 14 amino acids. The CDR3 DNA sequence: TGTGCCAGCAGCCGACAATGGGTTCCCGATACGCAGTATTTT. Translating it yields CASSRQWVPDTQYF.

A word on this clonotype: With a much larger clone just one base away, this may be a read error. The chain is built from TRBV6-1 and TRBJ1-4; D remains unclear. The CDR3 runs 15 residues. Germline V CDR1 and CDR2: MNHNS, SASEGT. The CDR3 coding sequence is TGTGCCAGCAGGCGTACATCAGCAACTAATGAAAAACTGTCTTTT. The encoded protein is CASRRTSATNEKLSF.

In the case of this clonotype: A much larger clonotype is one base distant, so this may be a read error. The chain combines TRBV6-2 or TRBV6-3 with TRBJ2-5, with D possibly being TRBD2 (7 bases). V shed 2 bases and J shed 1 base, with 11 bases lying between them. Germline CDR1 MNHEY, CDR2 SVGEGT. The CDR3 sequence is 15 residues long. Here the CDR3 DNA reads TGTGCCAGCAGTTACGATAGGGGGGGCCAAGAGACCCAGTACTTC. This codes for CASSYDRGGQETQYF.

The chain combines TRBV28 with TRBJ2-5; the D gene is possibly TRBD2 (5 bases). CDR1 is MDHEN and CDR2 is SYDVKM in the germline V gene. Trimming pared 4 bases from V and 5 bases from J, leaving 11 bases between. This CDR3 has 13 residues. CDR3 DNA: TGTGCCAGCAGTTCGAGGGAGAGGGAGACCCAGTACTTC. Protein product: CASSSRERETQYF.

Ten or more counts support this clonotype. The genes are TRBV2 and TRBJ2-1, with no clear D. This CDR3 is built from 11 residues. Trimming took 5 bases from V and 5 from J, leaving 4 bases between them. The germline V gene has CDR1 SNHLY and CDR2 FYNNEI. This chain's CDR3 is CASSQDNEQFF. The CDR3 coding sequence is TGTGCCAGCAGTCAGGACAATGAGCAGTTCTTC.

With regard to this clonotype: A read error is possible here, since a much larger clone lies one base away. The rearrangement joins TRBV7-6 to TRBJ2-6, with a weak D call TRBD2 (5 bases). Germline CDR1 and CDR2: SGHVS and FNYEAQ. V lost 4 bases and J lost 2, with 18 bases in between. This CDR3 is 18 amino acids long. The CDR3 sequence is CASSSPADAYPGANVLTF. The CDR3 nucleotides read TGTGCCAGCAGCTCCCCAGCGGACGCCTACCCTGGGGCCAACGTCCTGACTTTC.

This clonotype was observed at least ten times. The rearrangement uses TRBV5-1 and TRBJ2-1; D gene uncertain. This CDR3 spans 15 amino acids. V dropped 3 bases and J dropped 0 bases, with 10 bases sitting between them. The germline CDR1 and CDR2 sequences are SGHRS and YFSETQ. CDR3: CASSSDISSYNEQFF. CDR3 bases: TGCGCCAGCAGCTCCGACATAAGCTCCTACAATGAGCAGTTCTTC.

This clonotype has at least ten counts. J is TRBJ2-3 and V is TRBV7-3; maybe TRBD2 (5 bases). Trimming removed 5 bases at V and 0 bases at J, with 12 bases between. The CDR3 covers 15 residues. Germline CDR1 and CDR2: SGHTA and FQGTGA. CDR3 nucleotide sequence: TGTGCCAGCAGCCCGCACTCGGGGAGCACAGATACGCAGTATTTT. Translation: CASSPHSGSTDTQYF. The full variable domain, with the rest looked up from reference TRBV7-3 and TRBJ2-3, is GAGVSQTPSNKVTEKGKYVELRCDPISGHTALYWYRQSLGQGPEFLIYFQGTGAADDSGLPNDRFFAVRPEGSVSTLKIQRTERGDSAVYLCASSPHSGSTDTQYFGPGTRLTVL.

The table lists this clonotype with many counts. The chain joins TRBV7-9 to TRBJ2-6; the D gene is possibly TRBD2 (5 bases). This CDR3 has 18 amino acids. Germline assignment: CDR1 SEHNR and CDR2 FQNEAQ (reference sequence). V lost 4 bases and J lost 2, with 18 bases in between. Here the CDR3 DNA reads TGTGCCAGCAGCTCTCCGGCCATAGCGTCGGCTGGGGCCAACGTCCTGACTTTC. Translated, it gives CASSSPAIASAGANVLTF.

A remark on this clonotype: Mismatch with germline at one junction end may stem from a read error. The chain recombines TRBV15 with TRBJ1-1; D not resolved. CDR3 length: 13 amino acids. CDR1 is LNHNV and CDR2 is YYDKDF in the germline V gene (reference sequence). CDR3 loop: CAASIQPNTEAFF. CDR3 coding DNA: TGTGCCGCCAGCATACAGCCGAACACTGAAGCTTTCTTT.

This clonotype was observed at least ten times. The chain joins TRBV7-3 to TRBJ2-2, with no clear D. The CDR3 is made up of 14 amino acids. CDR1 SGHTA and CDR2 FQGTGA come from the germline V gene. V lost 3 bases, J lost 1 base, and 6 bases lay in between. The CDR3 here is CASSLGLNTGELFF. The CDR3 nucleotides are TGTGCCAGCAGCTTGGGGTTGAACACCGGGGAGCTGTTTTTT.

Notes on this clonotype: A single base separates this from a much larger clone, so it may be a read error. The V call is TRBV7-3, the J call TRBJ2-5; a weak D match, TRBD2 (5 bases). Trimming took off 2 bases at V and 7 bases at J, with 14 bases between the two ends. The CDR3 runs 14 residues. Germline CDR1 reads SGHTA; CDR2 reads FQGTGA. CDR3 residues: CASSLLEGAGTQYF. The CDR3 region has the DNA TGTGCCAGCAGCTTACTTGAGGGAGCCGGGACCCAGTACTTC.

This clonotype was detected only a few times. This sequence joins TRBV7-9 and TRBJ2-2, with D perhaps TRBD1 (5 bases). V gave up 5 bases and J gave up 10 bases, with 11 bases separating them. CDR1 is SEHNR, CDR2 FQNEAQ, per germline (reference sequence). This CDR3 has 12 residues. CDR3 coding DNA: TGTGCCAGCAGCCCCACAGGTTTGGAGCTGTTTTTT. Its translation is CASSPTGLELFF.

This clonotype was seen repeatedly, ten times or more. The rearrangement joins TRBV5-1 to TRBJ2-2; possibly TRBD2 for D (7 bases). The CDR3 consists of 17 residues. V was cut by 0 bases and J by 5 bases, with 17 bases left in between. Per the germline V gene, CDR1 is SGHRS and CDR2 is YFSETQ. This CDR3 reads CASSLAQGGGRTGELFF. The CDR3 DNA reads as TGCGCCAGCAGCTTGGCTCAGGGAGGGGGACGGACCGGGGAGCTGTTTTTT.

This clonotype was picked up a small number of times. The chain couples TRBV7-9 to TRBJ1-1; D gene uncertain. This CDR3 spans 13 amino acids. From germline, CDR1 is SEHNR and CDR2 FQNEAQ (reference sequence). V gave up 5 bases and J gave up 3 bases, with 10 bases separating them. The CDR3 sequence: CASSINRDTEAFF. CDR3 DNA: TGTGCCAGCAGCATTAATCGGGACACTGAAGCTTTCTTT. Based on the CDR3 plus reference TRBV7-9 and TRBJ1-1, the full variable domain is DTGVSQNPRHKITKRGQNVTFRCDPISEHNRLYWYRQTLGQGPEFLTYFQNEAQLEKSRLLSDRFSAERPKGSFSTLEIQRTEQGDSAMYLCASSINRDTEAFFGQGTRLTVV.

As to this clonotype: Given a much more abundant clone one base away, this may be a read error. The chain recombines TRBV30 with TRBJ2-2; maybe TRBD2 (5 bases). From germline, CDR1 is GTSNPN and CDR2 SVGIG (reference sequence). This CDR3 spans 13 amino acids. CDR3: CAWSAAPTGELLF. DNA for the CDR3: TGTGCCTGGAGTGCGGCCCCCACCGGGGAGCTGCTTTTT.

This clonotype showed up just a few times. The gene calls are TRBV20-1 and TRBJ2-5; 11 bases align to TRBD1. The CDR3 covers 15 residues. V was pared by 0 bases and J by 5 bases, with 5 bases of the junction left unmatched. Germline CDR1 DFQATT, CDR2 SNEGSKA (reference sequence). Written as DNA, the CDR3 is TGCAGTGCTAGAGACGGGACAGGGGGACTGGAGACCCAGTACTTC. Translating it yields CSARDGTGGLETQYF.

This clonotype was recorded many times. This rearrangement joins TRBV20-1 to TRBJ1-2; D is perhaps TRBD1 (6 bases). Trimming stripped 5 bases from V and 4 bases from J, with 14 bases between. The CDR3 extends over 13 amino acids. Germline V gene lookup returns CDR1 DFQATT and CDR2 SNEGSKA (reference sequence). The CDR3 protein is CSAPRGSGYGYTF. In DNA form, the CDR3 reads TGCAGTGCTCCAAGGGGGTCTGGCTATGGCTACACCTTC.

This clonotype was detected many times. CDR3 in amino acids: CASNTVFGTKDGEQFF. The DNA of the CDR3 is TGTGCCAGTAACACCGTTTTTGGGACGAAAGATGGTGAGCAGTTCTTC. The chain couples TRBV11-2 to TRBJ2-1; D assignment may be TRBD1 or TRBD2 (5 bases each). This CDR3 is 16 amino acids long. Germline V CDR1 and CDR2: SGHAT, FQNNGV. V dropped 9 bases and J dropped 9 bases, with 27 bases sitting between them. Based on the CDR3 plus reference TRBV11-2 and TRBJ2-1, the full variable domain is EAGVAQSPRYKIIEKRQSVAFWCNPISGHATLYWYQQILGQGPKLLIQFQNNGVVDDSQLPKDRFSAERLKGVDSTLKIQPAKLEDSAVYLCASNTVFGTKDGEQFFGPGTRLTVL.

This clonotype came up many times. The rearrangement links TRBV19 to TRBJ2-1, with D unresolved. Germline loops: CDR1 LNHDA, CDR2 SQIVND (reference sequence). Deletions cut 9 bases from V and 3 bases from J, with 12 bases between. The CDR3 extends over 13 amino acids. CDR3 region: CASSPGRYNEQFF. The CDR3 DNA follows: TGTGCCAGCAGCCCCGGACGCTACAATGAGCAGTTCTTC.

This clonotype was seen a handful of times. DNA of the CDR3: TGTGCCACCAGCAGAGAATTGGGGACTAGAGGAGGAGAGACCCAGTACTTC. Amino acid sequence: CATSRELGTRGGETQYF. The chain uses TRBV15 and TRBJ2-5; 8 bases line up with TRBD2. The CDR3 is made up of 17 amino acids. Germline trimming cut 0 bases from V and 4 bases from J; bases unmatched to any gene: 10. CDR1 LNHNV and CDR2 YYDKDF come from the germline V gene (reference sequence).

Regarding this clonotype: This clone may be a read error of a much larger clone one base away. This rearrangement joins TRBV11-2 to TRBJ2-1; D is unclear. The CDR3 covers 12 residues. CDR1 and CDR2 from the germline V gene are SGHAT and FQNNGV. The DNA for the CDR3 is TGTGCCGGCAGCTTTTCTAGAAATGAGCAGTTCTTC. Protein sequence: CAGSFSRNEQFF.

Turning to this clonotype: This may be a read error, as it is one base from a much larger clone. J is TRBJ1-1 and V is TRBV5-1; D gene ambiguous. Germline CDR1 and CDR2: SGHRS and YFSETQ. This CDR3 comprises 15 residues. V was clipped by 4 bases and J by 4 bases, with 17 bases between them. The CDR3: CASSNLLGKSTEAFF. The CDR3 nucleotides are TGCGCCAGCAGCAACCTTCTTGGGAAGAGCACTGAAGCTTTCTTT.

The chain couples TRBV7-2 to TRBJ2-7; the D gene could be TRBD1 or TRBD2 (6 bases each). Germline V gene lookup returns CDR1 SGHTA and CDR2 FQGNSA. The V end lost 7 bases, the J end lost 5 bases, and 15 bases lay between the germline ends. This CDR3 is built from 13 residues. In nucleotides, the CDR3 is TGTGCCAGCAACCACGTCGGGGGCCACGAGCAGTACTTC. This gives the protein CASNHVGGHEQYF.

This clonotype was seen ten or more times. The J gene is TRBJ1-5, the V gene TRBV19; 10 nucleotides align to TRBD1. This CDR3 contains 15 residues. V shed 8 bases and J 2 bases; nucleotides not matched to a gene: 6. Germline V gene lookup returns CDR1 LNHDA and CDR2 SQIVND (reference sequence). For the CDR3, the DNA is TGTGCCAGTCAGTTGGGGACAGGGGGCAATCAGCCCCAGCATTTT. Its protein is CASQLGTGGNQPQHF. The entire variable domain, with the rest obtained from reference TRBV19 and TRBJ1-5, is as follows: DGGITQSPKYLFRKEGQNVTLSCEQNLNHDAMYWYRQDPGQGLRLIYYSQIVNDFQKGDIAEGYSVSREKKESFPLTVTSAQKNPTAFYLCASQLGTGGNQPQHFGDGTRLSIL.

This clonotype counts as medium-sized (0.01 to 0.1%). The V and J genes are TRBV7-2 and TRBJ1-6; possibly TRBD1 for D (6 bases). CDR3 length equals 13 residues. Germline CDR1 reads SGHTA; CDR2 reads FQGNSA. With 10 bases removed from V and 4 bases from J, the gap between germline ends came to 11 bases. This CDR3 is CATEQGYNSPLHF. Written as DNA, the CDR3 is TGTGCCACCGAACAGGGTTATAATTCACCCCTCCACTTT. The entire variable domain, with the rest obtained from reference TRBV7-2 and TRBJ1-6, is as follows: GAGVSQSPSNKVTEKGKDVELRCDPISGHTALYWYRQSLGQGLEFLIYFQGNSAPDKSGLPSDRFSAERTGGSVSTLTIQRTQQEDSAVYLCATEQGYNSPLHFGNGTRLTVT.

This clonotype was counted many times. The CDR3 loop is CASSAWDRDGYTF. The CDR3 DNA reads as TGTGCCAGTAGTGCGTGGGACAGGGATGGCTACACCTTC. This chain links TRBV19 with TRBJ1-2, with 9 bases lining up with TRBD1. V lost 5 bases, J lost 6 bases, and 4 bases stayed unmatched. The CDR3 is 13 amino acids. Germline V gene data show CDR1 as LNHDA and CDR2 as SQIVND (reference sequence). Full variable domain (missing parts from reference TRBV19 and TRBJ1-2): DGGITQSPKYLFRKEGQNVTLSCEQNLNHDAMYWYRQDPGQGLRLIYYSQIVNDFQKGDIAEGYSVSREKKESFPLTVTSAQKNPTAFYLCASSAWDRDGYTFGSGTRLTVV.

This clonotype was seen more than once but under ten times. The rearrangement uses TRBV28 and TRBJ1-1; 8 bases map to TRBD1. This CDR3 has 14 residues. From germline, CDR1 is MDHEN and CDR2 SYDVKM. Trimming at V came to 2 bases and at J to 6 bases, leaving 5 bases not matched to a gene. As DNA, the CDR3 is TGTGCCAGCAGTTTAGAGACAGGGGAGGCTGAAGCTTTCTTT. Its protein product is CASSLETGEAEAFF.